This paragraph reports one T cell receptor beta chain. This CDR3 contains 14 residues. Per germline, CDR1 LNHDA and CDR2 SQIVND (reference sequence). J lost 5 bases, V lost 5 bases, and 7 bases had no gene match. Some clones are missing from TCRdb's copy, which holds only in-frame ones; the method was immunoSEQ multiplex PCR. This sample has roughly 42,000 clones, with around 90% found just once. Time point of the sample: peripheral blood 6 weeks after treatment start. The data were obtained in a study of PD-L1 blockade in urothelial cancer. This receptor was taken from a man between 65 and 85 years old with urothelial cancer. The chain couples TRBV19 to TRBJ1-2; 8 nucleotides align to TRBD1. The source material was PBMCs, sampled around atezolizumab (anti-PD-L1) treatment. CDR3 residues: CASSPRTGPYGYTF. CDR3 DNA: TGTGCCAGTAGTCCGCGGACAGGGCCTTATGGCTACACCTTC.